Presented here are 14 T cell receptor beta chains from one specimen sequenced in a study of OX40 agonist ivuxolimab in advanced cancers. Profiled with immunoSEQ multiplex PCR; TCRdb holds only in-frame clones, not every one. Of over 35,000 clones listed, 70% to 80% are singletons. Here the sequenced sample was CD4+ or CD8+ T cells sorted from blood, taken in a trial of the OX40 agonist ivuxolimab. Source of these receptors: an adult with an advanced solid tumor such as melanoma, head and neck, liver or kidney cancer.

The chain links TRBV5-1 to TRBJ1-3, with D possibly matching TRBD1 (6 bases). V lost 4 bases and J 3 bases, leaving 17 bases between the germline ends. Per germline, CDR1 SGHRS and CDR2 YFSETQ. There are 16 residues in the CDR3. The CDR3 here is CASSGQPDRFGNTIYF. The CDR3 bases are TGCGCCAGCAGCGGTCAACCGGACAGATTTGGAAACACCATATATTTT.

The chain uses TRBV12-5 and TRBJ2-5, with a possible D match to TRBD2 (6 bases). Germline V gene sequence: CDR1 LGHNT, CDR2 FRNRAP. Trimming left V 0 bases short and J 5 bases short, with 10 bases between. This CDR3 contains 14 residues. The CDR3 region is CASGLVGGIETQYF. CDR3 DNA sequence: TGTGCTAGTGGTTTGGTTGGAGGGATTGAGACCCAGTACTTC.

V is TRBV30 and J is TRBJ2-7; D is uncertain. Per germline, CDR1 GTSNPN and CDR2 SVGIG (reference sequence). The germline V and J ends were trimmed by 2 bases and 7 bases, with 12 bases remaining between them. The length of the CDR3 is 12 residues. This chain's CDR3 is CAWSLPWKEQYF. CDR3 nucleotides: TGTGCCTGGAGTCTCCCCTGGAAGGAGCAGTACTTC.

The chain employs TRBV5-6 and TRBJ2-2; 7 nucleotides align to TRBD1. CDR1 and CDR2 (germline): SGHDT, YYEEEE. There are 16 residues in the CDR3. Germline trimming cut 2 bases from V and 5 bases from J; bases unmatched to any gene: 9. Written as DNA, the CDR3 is TGTGCCAGCAGCTTCGGTCCTCCCAGGGGGACCGGGGAGCTGTTTTTT. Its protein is CASSFGPPRGTGELFF. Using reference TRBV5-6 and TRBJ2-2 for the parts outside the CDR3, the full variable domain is DAGVTQSPTHLIKTRGQQVTLRCSPKSGHDTVSWYQQALGQGPQFIFQYYEEEERQRGNFPDRFSGHQFPNYSSELNVNALLLGDSALYLCASSFGPPRGTGELFFGEGSRLTVL.

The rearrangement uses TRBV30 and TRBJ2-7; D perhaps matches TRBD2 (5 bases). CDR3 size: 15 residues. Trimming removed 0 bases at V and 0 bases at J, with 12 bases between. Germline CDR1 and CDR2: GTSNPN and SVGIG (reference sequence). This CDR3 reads CAWSVGLISSYEQYV. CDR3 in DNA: TGTGCCTGGAGTGTAGGACTGATCTCCTCCTACGAGCAGTACGTC.

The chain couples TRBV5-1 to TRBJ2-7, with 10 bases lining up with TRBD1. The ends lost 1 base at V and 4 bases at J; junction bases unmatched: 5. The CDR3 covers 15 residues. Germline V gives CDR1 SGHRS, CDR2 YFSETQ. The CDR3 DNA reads TGCGCCAGCAGCTTGACAGGGACAGGGGAATACGAGCAGTACGTC. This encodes CASSLTGTGEYEQYV.

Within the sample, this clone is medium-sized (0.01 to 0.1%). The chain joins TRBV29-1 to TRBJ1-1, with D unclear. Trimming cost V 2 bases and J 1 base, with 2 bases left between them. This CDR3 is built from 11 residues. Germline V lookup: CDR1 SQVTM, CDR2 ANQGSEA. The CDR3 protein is CSVEQNTEAFF. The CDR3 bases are TGCAGCGTTGAACAGAACACTGAAGCTTTCTTT.

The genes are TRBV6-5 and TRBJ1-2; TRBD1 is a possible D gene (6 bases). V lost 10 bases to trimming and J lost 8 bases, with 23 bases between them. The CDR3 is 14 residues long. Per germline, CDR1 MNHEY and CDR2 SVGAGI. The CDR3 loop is CATCPKGLTGGYTF. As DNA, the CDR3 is TGTGCCACCTGTCCCAAGGGACTTACAGGGGGCTACACCTTC.

CDR3 in DNA: TGCGCCAGCAGCTTGGCGATTACAGGGACTATGTCCCGTAGGAACACTGAAGCTTTCTTT. This sequence encodes CASSLAITGTMSRRNTEAFF. The chain carries TRBV5-1 and TRBJ1-1, with D possibly TRBD1 on 6 matching bases. CDR3 length equals 20 residues. Looked up from germline, CDR1 is SGHRS and CDR2 is YFSETQ. Deletions cut 0 bases from V and 1 base from J, with 25 bases between.

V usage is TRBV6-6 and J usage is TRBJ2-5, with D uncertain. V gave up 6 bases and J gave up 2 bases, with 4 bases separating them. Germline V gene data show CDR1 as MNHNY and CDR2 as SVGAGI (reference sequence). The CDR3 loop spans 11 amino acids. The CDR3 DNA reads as TGTGCCAGCAGCACACAAGAGACCCAGTACTTC. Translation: CASSTQETQYF.

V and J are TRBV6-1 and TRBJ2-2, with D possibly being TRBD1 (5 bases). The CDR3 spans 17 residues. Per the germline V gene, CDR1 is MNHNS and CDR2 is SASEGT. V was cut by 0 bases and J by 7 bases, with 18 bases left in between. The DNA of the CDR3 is TGTGCCAGCAGTGAAGCGCTAGGGCAGGGTAGGATCGGGGAGCTGTTTTTT. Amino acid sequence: CASSEALGQGRIGELFF.

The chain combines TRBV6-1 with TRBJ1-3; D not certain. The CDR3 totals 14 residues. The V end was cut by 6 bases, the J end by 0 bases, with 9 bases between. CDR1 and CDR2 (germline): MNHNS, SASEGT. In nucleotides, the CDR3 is TGTGCCAGCAGGGACGAAAGCTCTGGAAACACCATATATTTT. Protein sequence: CASRDESSGNTIYF.

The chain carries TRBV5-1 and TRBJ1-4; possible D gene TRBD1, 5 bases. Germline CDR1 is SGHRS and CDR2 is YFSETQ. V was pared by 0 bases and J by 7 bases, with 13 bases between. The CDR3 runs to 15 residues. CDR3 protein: CASSLASGGSEKLFF. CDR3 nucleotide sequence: TGCGCCAGCAGCTTGGCTTCGGGGGGTAGTGAAAAACTGTTTTTT.

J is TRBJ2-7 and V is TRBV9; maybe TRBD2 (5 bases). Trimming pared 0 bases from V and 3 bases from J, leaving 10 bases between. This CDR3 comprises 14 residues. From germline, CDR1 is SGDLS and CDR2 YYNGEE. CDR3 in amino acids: CASSVDSAGYEQYV. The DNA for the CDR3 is TGTGCCAGCAGCGTAGATAGCGCGGGCTACGAGCAGTACGTC.